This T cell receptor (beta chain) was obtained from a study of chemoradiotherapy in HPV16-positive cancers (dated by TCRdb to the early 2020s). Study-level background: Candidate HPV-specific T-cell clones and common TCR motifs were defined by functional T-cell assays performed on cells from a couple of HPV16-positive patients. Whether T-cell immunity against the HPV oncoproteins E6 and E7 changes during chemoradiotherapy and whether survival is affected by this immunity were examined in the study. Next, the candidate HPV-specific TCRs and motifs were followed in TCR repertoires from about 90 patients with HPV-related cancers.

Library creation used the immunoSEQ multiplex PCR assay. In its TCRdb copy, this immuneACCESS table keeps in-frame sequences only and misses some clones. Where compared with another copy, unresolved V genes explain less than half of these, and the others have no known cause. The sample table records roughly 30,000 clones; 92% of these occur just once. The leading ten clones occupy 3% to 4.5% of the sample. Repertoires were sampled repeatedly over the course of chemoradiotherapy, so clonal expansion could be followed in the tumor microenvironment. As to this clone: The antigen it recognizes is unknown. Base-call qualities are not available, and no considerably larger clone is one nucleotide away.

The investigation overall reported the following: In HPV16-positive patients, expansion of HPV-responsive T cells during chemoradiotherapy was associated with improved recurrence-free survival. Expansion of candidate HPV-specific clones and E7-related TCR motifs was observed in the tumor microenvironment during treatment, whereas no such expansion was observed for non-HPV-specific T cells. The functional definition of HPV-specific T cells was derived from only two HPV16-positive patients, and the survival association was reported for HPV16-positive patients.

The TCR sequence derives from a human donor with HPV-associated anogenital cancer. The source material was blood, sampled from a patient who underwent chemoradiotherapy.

The nucleotide sequence is given as TGTGCCTGGAGTCCCCAAAAGGGCTTCTCCTACAATGAGCAGTTCTTC. This sequence encodes CAWSPQKGFSYNEQFF. The sequence joins TRBV30 to TRBJ2-1; the D gene is not confidently resolved. Its CDR3 holds 16 amino acids, cysteine through phenylalanine. Only the CDR3 portion is preserved as DNA: 48 bases, with reading frame beginning at the first base. Cut back by 2 bases and 0 bases, the V and J ends lie 14 bases apart. The CDR1 and CDR2 encoded by the germline V gene (reference sequence) are GTSNPN and SVGIG.